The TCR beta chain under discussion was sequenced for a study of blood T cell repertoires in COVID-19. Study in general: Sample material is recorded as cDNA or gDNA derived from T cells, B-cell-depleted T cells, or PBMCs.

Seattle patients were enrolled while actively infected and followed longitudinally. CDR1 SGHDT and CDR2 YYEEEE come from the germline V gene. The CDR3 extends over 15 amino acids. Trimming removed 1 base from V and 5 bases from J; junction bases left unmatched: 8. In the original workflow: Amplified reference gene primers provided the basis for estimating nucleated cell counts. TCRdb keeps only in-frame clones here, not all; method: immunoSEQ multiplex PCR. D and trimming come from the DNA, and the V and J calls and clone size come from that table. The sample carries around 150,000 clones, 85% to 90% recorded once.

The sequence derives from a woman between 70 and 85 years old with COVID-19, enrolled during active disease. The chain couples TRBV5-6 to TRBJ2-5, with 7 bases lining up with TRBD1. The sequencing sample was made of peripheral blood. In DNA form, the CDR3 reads TGTGCCAGCAGCTTGAGACAGGGAGTCACGGAGACCCAGTACTTC. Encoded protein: CASSLRQGVTETQYF.